This T cell receptor (beta chain) was captured by sequencing in a study of cytomegalovirus exposure and HLA in healthy donors. Regarding the study as a whole: Several of the most significant clusters were apparently associated with common viral pathogens in a later analysis. The availability of immune exposure information extended only to CMV serostatus. The study designated about 180 TCR beta chains cytomegalovirus-associated.

In regard to this clone: Its specificity is unknown.

Trimming cost V 5 bases and J 7 bases, with 9 bases left between them. CDR3 length equals 11 residues. CDR1 and CDR2 from the germline V gene are GTSNPN and SVGIG (reference sequence). The PCR contained 60 Vbeta and 13 Jbeta primers. Profiled with immunoSEQ multiplex PCR; TCRdb holds only in-frame clones, not every one. The data show some 150,000 clones, roughly 82% seen once. This TCR was sampled from a man in his thirties or forties in good health and CMV-seronegative. The chain recombines TRBV30 with TRBJ2-1, with TRBD2 as a possible D gene (5 bases). The sample taken for sequencing was PBMCs. The CDR3 nucleotides are TGTGCCTGGGACCGAGGGAATGAGCAGTTCTTC. Encoded protein: CAWDRGNEQFF.